One and the same sample provided the 16 T cell receptor beta chains below, sequenced in a study of shared clonotypes between healthy human individuals. Repertoires were generated with immunoSEQ multiplex PCR, while TCRdb's copy carries only in-frame clones and drops some. The sample contains just over 2,000,000 clones, 95% of which appear only once. The sample was naive CD4+ T cells sorted from blood. Documented subset: CD45RA+ positively selected. Receptor source: a man younger than 30 in good health.

This clone was seen only once. The V and J genes are TRBV7-2 and TRBJ1-3; D ambiguous. Germline lookup yields CDR1 SGHTA and CDR2 FQGNSA. This CDR3 comprises 13 residues. The ends were cut back, 5 bases at V and 7 bases at J, with 12 bases in the middle. CDR3 sequence: CASSLQLWNTIYF. The DNA for the CDR3 is TGTGCCAGCAGCCTCCAACTGTGGAACACCATATATTTT.

Remarks on this clone: Other DNA sequences of this sample code for an identical CDR3. J is TRBJ2-2 and V is TRBV9; D gene uncertain. The CDR3 has 13 residues. Germline V CDR1 and CDR2: SGDLS, YYNGEE. V dropped 0 bases and J dropped 5 bases, with 5 bases sitting between them. The CDR3 is CASSVGGTGELFF. The CDR3 DNA reads as TGTGCCAGCAGCGTAGGGGGTACCGGGGAGCTGTTTTTT.

This sequence joins TRBV18 and TRBJ1-4; no reliable D call. Trimming removed 6 bases at V and 0 bases at J, with 8 bases between. The CDR3 is made up of 14 amino acids. CDR1 is KGHSH and CDR2 is LQKENI in the germline V gene. DNA of the CDR3: TGTGCCAGCTCGGTCGGAGCAACTAATGAAAAACTGTTTTTT. It yields the protein CASSVGATNEKLFF.

The rearrangement uses TRBV2 and TRBJ2-2, with D uncertain. The CDR3 sequence is 17 residues long. Trimming stripped 0 bases from V and 6 bases from J, with 17 bases between. Germline CDR1 reads SNHLY; CDR2 reads FYNNEI. The CDR3 reads CASSEAAALRPAGELFF. The CDR3 region has the DNA TGTGCCAGCAGTGAAGCGGCGGCCCTACGTCCAGCCGGGGAGCTGTTTTTT.

The V gene is TRBV2, the J gene TRBJ2-2, with no clear D. The CDR3 extends over 11 amino acids. V lost 7 bases and J 4 bases, leaving 4 bases between the germline ends. Germline V gene sequence: CDR1 SNHLY, CDR2 FYNNEI. This chain's CDR3 is CASTITGELFF. The DNA of the CDR3 is TGTGCCAGCACCATCACCGGGGAGCTGTTTTTT. Together with reference TRBV2 and TRBJ2-2, the CDR3 gives the full variable domain: EPEVTQTPSHQVTQMGQEVILRCVPISNHLYFYWYRQILGQKVEFLVSFYNNEISEKSEIFDDQFSVERPDGSNFTLKIRSTKLEDSAMYFCASTITGELFFGEGSRLTVL.

The rearrangement links TRBV19 to TRBJ1-5, with D perhaps matching TRBD1 (5 bases). V dropped 5 bases and J dropped 0 bases, with 17 bases sitting between them. The CDR3 contains 17 residues. The V gene's germline CDR1 is LNHDA and CDR2 SQIVND (reference sequence). The CDR3 region has the DNA TGTGCCAGTAGTTCCTTAGGGGTGACAGCTAGCAATCAGCCCCAGCATTTT. Translated: CASSSLGVTASNQPQHF.

The chain employs TRBV28 and TRBJ1-3, with TRBD1 matching over 7 bases. The germline CDR1 and CDR2 sequences are MDHEN and SYDVKM. The CDR3 sequence is 18 residues long. Trimming removed 3 bases from V and 0 bases from J; junction bases left unmatched: 11. The CDR3 protein is CASSFFGPHRGSGNTIYF. CDR3 nucleotide sequence: TGTGCCAGCAGTTTTTTCGGTCCCCACAGGGGCTCTGGAAACACCATATATTTT.

V is TRBV18 and J is TRBJ1-2, with 9 bases aligning to TRBD1. In germline, CDR1 is KGHSH, CDR2 LQKENI. This CDR3 has 16 residues. The J segment lost 1 base and the V segment lost 2 bases, leaving 5 bases of the junction unmatched. CDR3 in amino acids: CASSPNQGQGNYGYTF. The CDR3 DNA follows: TGTGCCAGCTCACCAAACCAGGGACAGGGTAACTATGGCTACACCTTC.

The chain carries TRBV28 and TRBJ1-2; TRBD1 is a possible D gene (5 bases). Germline V gene sequence: CDR1 MDHEN, CDR2 SYDVKM. Between the trimmed V and J ends, which lost 8 bases and 0 bases, there was a span of 19 bases. The length of the CDR3 is 16 residues. The DNA of the CDR3 is TGTGCCAGCGTAGGGAGGAAACAGGCTCCTAACTATGGCTACACCTTC. Its translation is CASVGRKQAPNYGYTF.

This sequence joins TRBV19 and TRBJ2-7; 7 bases match TRBD1. The junction had 12 bases not matched to a gene; V was cut back by 5 bases and J by 2 bases. The CDR3 is 16 residues long. Germline loops: CDR1 LNHDA, CDR2 SQIVND (reference sequence). The CDR3 DNA follows: TGTGCCAGTAGTCAGGGGGTTTATGCCAAGACCTACGAGCAGTACTTC. Amino acids: CASSQGVYAKTYEQYF.

The gene calls are TRBV19 and TRBJ2-4; TRBD1 matches 8 bases. V shed 8 bases, J shed 0 bases, and the junction held 9 bases outside the gene matches. This CDR3 contains 16 residues. Per germline, CDR1 LNHDA and CDR2 SQIVND (reference sequence). As DNA, the CDR3 is TGTGCCAGTCTTGGACAGGGCCCCTTAGCCAAAAACATTCAGTACTTC. Protein: CASLGQGPLAKNIQYF.

This chain uses TRBV28 with TRBJ2-3; no clear D. CDR1 and CDR2 from the germline V gene are MDHEN and SYDVKM. This CDR3 spans 15 amino acids. The V end was cut by 4 bases, the J end by 2 bases, with 13 bases between. This chain's CDR3 is CASSYGARVTDTQYF. For the CDR3, the DNA is TGTGCCAGCAGTTACGGAGCCCGTGTCACAGATACGCAGTATTTT.

The chain employs TRBV5-4 and TRBJ2-1, with 10 bases lining up with TRBD1. Germline trimming cut 4 bases from V and 7 bases from J; bases unmatched to any gene: 11. The CDR3 is 16 amino acids. Germline V gives CDR1 SGHNT, CDR2 YYREEE (reference sequence). The CDR3 bases are TGTGCCAGCAGCGCCGGGACAGGGGCGGTGAGGAATGAGCAGTTCTTC. Translation gives CASSAGTGAVRNEQFF.

The chain joins TRBV28 to TRBJ2-7; 9 bases fit TRBD1. In germline, CDR1 is MDHEN, CDR2 SYDVKM. This CDR3 region has 15 residues. The ends lost 3 bases at V and 6 bases at J; junction bases unmatched: 9. CDR3 in DNA: TGTGCCAGCAGTTTCATGAACAGGGGGCGGCCCGAGCAGTACTTC. It encodes CASSFMNRGRPEQYF. The entire variable domain, with the rest obtained from reference TRBV28 and TRBJ2-7, is as follows: DVKVTQSSRYLVKRTGEKVFLECVQDMDHENMFWYRQDPGLGLRLIYFSYDVKMKEKGDIPEGYSVSREKKERFSLILESASTNQTSMYLCASSFMNRGRPEQYFGPGTRLTVT.

The sample holds one count of this clone. The CDR3 DNA reads TGTGCCAGCAGCTTCTCTTGGTGGGACAACTCCTACGAGCAGTACTTC. It is translated as CASSFSWWDNSYEQYF. J is TRBJ2-7 and V is TRBV7-2; D may be TRBD1 (6 bases). Germline V lookup: CDR1 SGHTA, CDR2 FQGNSA. V lost 3 bases and J 0 bases, leaving 15 bases between the germline ends. This CDR3 contains 16 residues.

V and J are TRBV28 and TRBJ1-1, with 11 bases that match TRBD1. From germline, CDR1 is MDHEN and CDR2 SYDVKM. This CDR3 has 19 amino acids. The V and J ends lost 8 bases and 0 bases, in that order; junction bases with no gene match: 17. The CDR3 region is CASPGQGAAGGSLNTEAFF. DNA for the CDR3: TGTGCCAGCCCCGGACAGGGGGCCGCGGGGGGCAGCTTGAACACTGAAGCTTTCTTT.